The next 27 T cell receptor beta chains were all read from a single sample in a study of T cells after yellow fever vaccination. MiXCR was run by TCRdb on the 5' RACE reads, yielding one entry per CDR3 protein. The sample holds a few hundred thousand distinct CDR3 sequences, less than 20% seen once. Sequencing was performed on PBMCs, taken 15 days after the yellow fever booster vaccination. The receptors here all came from a man younger than 45 who received the YFV17D yellow fever vaccine.

This clonotype has a handful of counts. The chain joins TRBV10-3 to TRBJ2-5, with TRBD2 matching 7 bases. J was trimmed by 5 bases and V by 3 bases; bases with no gene match: 9. CDR3 length equals 15 residues. Germline-derived CDR1 and CDR2 are ENHRY and SYGVKD. CDR3 residues: CAISDPRRREETQYF. For the CDR3, the DNA is TGTGCCATCAGTGACCCTCGGCGGCGGGAGGAGACCCAGTACTTC.

The V call is TRBV20-1, the J call TRBJ2-1; D not resolved. V was clipped by 0 bases and J by 1 base, with 16 bases between them. This CDR3 is 17 amino acids long. Per the germline V gene, CDR1 is DFQATT and CDR2 is SNEGSKA (reference sequence). CDR3 residues: CSARDQGGVVSYNEQFF. In nucleotides, the CDR3 is TGCAGTGCTAGAGATCAAGGCGGAGTGGTTTCCTACAATGAGCAGTTCTTC.

This clonotype occurred a few times. V and J are TRBV6-2 or TRBV6-3 and TRBJ2-2; unclear D gene. This CDR3 spans 14 amino acids. Germline V gene lookup returns CDR1 MNHEY and CDR2 SVGEGT. V lost 6 bases to trimming and J lost 4 bases, with 12 bases between them. The CDR3 bases are TGTGCCAGCAGAAAAGGACGGGTCACCGGGGAGCTGTTTTTT. This encodes CASRKGRVTGELFF.

The rearrangement joins TRBV7-2 to TRBJ1-1, with D uncertain. The V end was cut by 2 bases, the J end by 6 bases, with 7 bases between. Germline V gene lookup returns CDR1 SGHTA and CDR2 FQGNSA. The CDR3 is 12 residues long. DNA of the CDR3: TGTGCCAGCAGCTTATGGCAGGCTGAAGCTTTCTTT. It specifies CASSLWQAEAFF.

This clonotype appeared a few times. The chain carries TRBV7-2 and TRBJ2-5; TRBD2 matches 12 bases. This CDR3 region has 15 residues. Germline V CDR1 and CDR2: SGHTA, FQGNSA. V gave up 5 bases and J gave up 3 bases; unmatched junction bases: 4. The CDR3 nucleotides are TGTGCCAGCAGCATCCGACTAGCGGGAGAAGAGACCCAGTACTTC. Translation gives CASSIRLAGEETQYF.

This clonotype was seen repeatedly, ten times or more. The rearrangement uses TRBV11-3 and TRBJ2-1; unclear D gene. This CDR3 is built from 13 residues. Trimming removed 4 bases at V and 8 bases at J, with 12 bases between. CDR1 is SGHNT and CDR2 is YENEEA in the germline V gene. This CDR3 reads CASSSAVWDEQFF. CDR3 sequence (DNA): TGTGCCAGCAGCTCCGCCGTTTGGGATGAGCAGTTCTTC.

This clonotype was detected only a few times. For the CDR3, the DNA is TGTGCCAGCAGCCAAGTAGGAGGACAGGACTCCTACGAGCAGTACTTC. Amino acids: CASSQVGGQDSYEQYF. This rearrangement joins TRBV4-2 to TRBJ2-7; 7 positions agree with TRBD1. V shed 1 base, J shed 0 bases, and the junction held 6 bases outside the gene matches. The CDR3 contains 16 residues. Per germline, CDR1 LGHNA and CDR2 YNFKEQ.

V usage is TRBV7-2 and J usage is TRBJ2-5, with a tentative D call TRBD2 (6 bases). The V gene lost 5 bases and the J gene lost 5 bases, with 18 bases spanning the gap. CDR3 length equals 15 residues. Per the germline V gene, CDR1 is SGHTA and CDR2 is FQGNSA. The CDR3 DNA sequence: TGTGCCAGCAGCCACTCGACTAGTTGGACGGAGACCCAGTACTTC. It codes for CASSHSTSWTETQYF.

The V gene is TRBV7-9, the J gene TRBJ2-7, with 11 bases fitting TRBD1. Trimming removed 5 bases from V and 4 bases from J; junction bases left unmatched: 7. Germline V gives CDR1 SEHNR, CDR2 FQNEAQ (reference sequence). This CDR3 has 15 amino acids. CDR3 amino acids: CASSVLRDRGYEQYF. The CDR3 nucleotides are TGTGCCAGCAGCGTACTCCGGGACAGGGGGTACGAGCAGTACTTC.

The chain has TRBV4-1 and TRBJ2-1; 15 bases fit TRBD2. Unmatched junction bases numbered 10, after V lost 8 bases and J lost 8 bases. The CDR3 is made up of 16 amino acids. The V gene's germline CDR1 is MGHRA and CDR2 YSYEKL. The CDR3 region is CASGTPGLAGGYEQFF. CDR3 in DNA: TGCGCCAGCGGAACTCCGGGACTAGCGGGAGGCTATGAGCAGTTCTTC.

J is TRBJ2-6 and V is TRBV30; unclear D gene. Trimming removed 2 bases from V and 0 bases from J, with 11 bases in between. CDR1 GTSNPN and CDR2 SVGIG come from the germline V gene (reference sequence). CDR3 length equals 16 residues. CDR3 DNA sequence: TGTGCCTGGAGTCTGGGTCTCCGCTCTGGGGCCAACGTCCTGACTTTC. The encoded protein is CAWSLGLRSGANVLTF.

This clonotype was counted only a few times. Written as DNA, the CDR3 is TGTGCCTGGAGTGCCCCATATGGCTACACCTTC. It is translated as CAWSAPYGYTF. V usage is TRBV30 and J usage is TRBJ1-2, with no clear D. CDR1 and CDR2 from the germline V gene are GTSNPN and SVGIG (reference sequence). The CDR3 has 11 amino acids. Trimming pared 1 base from V and 5 bases from J, leaving 5 bases between. The variable domain in full, completed from reference TRBV30 and TRBJ1-2, reads SQTIHQWPATLVQPVGSPLSLECTVEGTSNPNLYWYRQAAGRGLQLLFYSVGIGQISSEVPQNLSASRPQDRQFILSSKKLLLSDSGFYLCAWSAPYGYTFGSGTRLTVV.

This chain joins TRBV20-1 and TRBJ2-3; 7 nucleotides agree with TRBD2. The CDR3 is 14 residues long. J was trimmed by 4 bases and V by 3 bases; bases with no gene match: 7. CDR1 is DFQATT, CDR2 SNEGSKA, per germline (reference sequence). The CDR3 reads CSASVGRFPDTQYF. The DNA for the CDR3 is TGCAGTGCTAGTGTCGGGAGGTTTCCAGATACGCAGTATTTT.

The gene calls are TRBV5-1 and TRBJ2-7; TRBD2 is a possible D gene (6 bases). The CDR3 is made up of 15 amino acids. Germline CDR1 reads SGHRS; CDR2 reads YFSETQ. Trimming pared 4 bases from V and 0 bases from J, leaving 14 bases between. CDR3 DNA sequence: TGCGCCAGCAGCCGAGGGGACTCTGGCTCCTACGAGCAGTACTTC. Its protein product is CASSRGDSGSYEQYF.

The chain employs TRBV29-1 and TRBJ2-7; 8 bases are a match to TRBD2. Germline V CDR1 and CDR2: SQVTM, ANQGSEA. V lost 3 bases to trimming and J lost 2 bases; unmatched junction nucleotides: 6. There are 14 residues in the CDR3. The CDR3 sequence is CSVDEGAGAYEQYF. In DNA form, the CDR3 reads TGCAGCGTTGATGAGGGAGCGGGGGCCTACGAGCAGTACTTC.

The chain links TRBV27 to TRBJ2-3; 7 positions agree with TRBD2. Germline values: CDR1 MNHEY, CDR2 SMNVEV (reference sequence). The CDR3 is 14 residues long. After removal of 6 bases from V and 4 bases from J, the junction contained 7 bases not matched to a gene. The CDR3 loop reads CASRKTSLADTQYF. CDR3 coding DNA: TGTGCCAGCAGGAAGACTAGCCTGGCAGATACGCAGTATTTT.

The V and J genes are TRBV10-3 and TRBJ1-1; a possible D gene is TRBD1 (5 bases). Germline-derived CDR1 and CDR2 are ENHRY and SYGVKD. V lost 3 bases and J lost 1, with 6 bases in between. The CDR3 sequence is 13 residues long. This chain's CDR3 is CAISDRENTEAFF. Here the CDR3 DNA reads TGTGCCATCAGTGACAGGGAGAACACTGAAGCTTTCTTT.

This CDR3 is CASSGSNGDTQYF. CDR3 sequence (DNA): TGCGCCAGCAGCGGGAGCAATGGAGATACGCAGTATTTT. The chain combines TRBV5-1 with TRBJ2-3, with D perhaps TRBD2 (5 bases). Germline assignment: CDR1 SGHRS and CDR2 YFSETQ. This CDR3 comprises 13 residues. Trimming left V 4 bases short and J 5 bases short, with 11 bases between.

The V call is TRBV19, the J call TRBJ2-1; D uncertain. The germline CDR1 and CDR2 sequences are LNHDA and SQIVND (reference sequence). Trimming cost V 4 bases and J 6 bases, with 13 bases left between them. The CDR3 consists of 14 residues. CDR3 in DNA: TGTGCCAGTAGTACTTACTCGGTCTCCAATGAGCAGTTCTTC. This translates into CASSTYSVSNEQFF.

This clonotype has a handful of counts. The V and J genes are TRBV28 and TRBJ2-7, with 11 bases fitting TRBD2. Germline V gives CDR1 MDHEN, CDR2 SYDVKM. The ends lost 5 bases at V and 5 bases at J; junction bases unmatched: 5. The CDR3 has 14 residues. The CDR3 sequence: CASSPTSGSHEQYF. The CDR3 nucleotides are TGTGCCAGCAGTCCTACTAGCGGGAGCCACGAGCAGTACTTC.

The chain couples TRBV2 to TRBJ2-7; a weak D match, TRBD2 (5 bases). Germline V lookup: CDR1 SNHLY, CDR2 FYNNEI. Trimming left V 7 bases short and J 5 bases short, with 9 bases between. The CDR3 length is 11 residues. The CDR3 DNA is TGTGCCAGCACCGTGGGAGACGAGCAGTACTTC. This codes for CASTVGDEQYF.

This clonotype showed up just a few times. This chain connects TRBV7-9 to TRBJ1-5; D is perhaps TRBD1 (6 bases). With 5 bases removed from V and 4 bases from J, the gap between germline ends came to 15 bases. Germline V gives CDR1 SEHNR, CDR2 FQNEAQ (reference sequence). The CDR3 extends over 15 amino acids. The CDR3 sequence is CASSPRGDINQPQHF. In DNA, the CDR3 is TGTGCCAGCAGCCCTAGGGGGGACATAAATCAGCCCCAGCATTTT.

The rearrangement links TRBV20-1 to TRBJ1-5, with D perhaps matching TRBD1 (5 bases). The CDR3 consists of 13 residues. Trimming removed 5 bases from V and 7 bases from J, with 15 bases in between. The germline V gene has CDR1 DFQATT and CDR2 SNEGSKA (reference sequence). CDR3: CSAAPGGAQPQHF. DNA for the CDR3: TGCAGTGCTGCCCCCGGGGGAGCACAGCCCCAGCATTTT.

The rearrangement uses TRBV4-2 and TRBJ2-1; TRBD2 aligns across 10 bases. V was clipped by 0 bases and J by 4 bases; unmatched bases: 3. The CDR3 totals 16 residues. Germline V CDR1 and CDR2: LGHNA, YNFKEQ. CDR3 sequence: CASSQDPAGGYNEQFF. The DNA of the CDR3 is TGTGCCAGCAGCCAAGATCCAGCGGGAGGGTACAATGAGCAGTTCTTC.

CDR3 sequence (DNA): TGTGCCAGCAGGGCAGCAGTATATTACAATGAGCAGTTCTTC. It is translated as CASRAAVYYNEQFF. This sequence joins TRBV6-1 and TRBJ2-1; D is ambiguous. Germline values: CDR1 MNHNS, CDR2 SASEGT. This CDR3 region has 14 residues. The V end was cut by 6 bases, the J end by 4 bases, with 13 bases between.

The chain uses TRBV18 and TRBJ2-1; the D gene could be TRBD1 or TRBD2 (5 bases each). Trimming removed 0 bases from V and 3 bases from J, with 9 bases in between. Per germline, CDR1 KGHSH and CDR2 LQKENI. There are 15 residues in the CDR3. CDR3 bases: TGTGCCAGCTCACCACCAGAGGGGCTCTACAATGAGCAGTTCTTC. Translating it yields CASSPPEGLYNEQFF. The full variable domain, its missing parts supplied by reference TRBV18 and TRBJ2-1, is NAGVMQNPRHLVRRRGQEARLRCSPMKGHSHVYWYRQLPEEGLKFMVYLQKENIIDESGMPKERFSAEFPKEGPSILRIQQVVRGDSAAYFCASSPPEGLYNEQFFGPGTRLTVL.

The chain couples TRBV5-1 to TRBJ2-2; D might be TRBD2 (6 bases). This CDR3 comprises 16 residues. V was cut by 4 bases and J by 0 bases, with 13 bases left in between. Germline-derived CDR1 and CDR2 are SGHRS and YFSETQ. The CDR3 sequence: CASSGLGTSNTGELFF. CDR3 DNA: TGCGCCAGCAGCGGCCTTGGGACTTCGAACACCGGGGAGCTGTTTTTT.